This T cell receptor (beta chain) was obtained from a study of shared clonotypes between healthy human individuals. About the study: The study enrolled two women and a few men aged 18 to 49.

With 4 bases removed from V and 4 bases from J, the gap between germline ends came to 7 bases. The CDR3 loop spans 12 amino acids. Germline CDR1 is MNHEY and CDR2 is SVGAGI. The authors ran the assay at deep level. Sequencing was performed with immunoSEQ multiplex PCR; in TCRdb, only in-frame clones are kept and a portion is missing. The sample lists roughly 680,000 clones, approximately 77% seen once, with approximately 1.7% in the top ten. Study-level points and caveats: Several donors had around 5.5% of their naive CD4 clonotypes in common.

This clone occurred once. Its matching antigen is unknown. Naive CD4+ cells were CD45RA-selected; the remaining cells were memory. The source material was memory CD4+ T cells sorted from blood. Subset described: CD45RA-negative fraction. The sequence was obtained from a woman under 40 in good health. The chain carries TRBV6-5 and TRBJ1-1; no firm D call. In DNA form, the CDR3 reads TGTGCCAGCAGTTCCCGGGGCACTGAAGCTTTCTTT. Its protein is CASSSRGTEAFF.